This T cell receptor (beta chain) was recovered during a study of blood T cell repertoires in COVID-19. Whole-study context: Samples taken during acute and convalescent COVID-19 were collected in the United States, Italy and Spain. From T cells, B-cell-depleted T cells, or PBMCs came the material, which was cDNA or gDNA.

The repertoire was sequenced with immunoSEQ multiplex PCR; TCRdb's copy has only in-frame clones and lacks some. The table has approximately 200,000 clones, 84% seen once. What was sequenced was peripheral blood. This TCR was sampled from a woman older than 75 with COVID-19, enrolled during active disease.

The CDR3 is CASSIPGQGMDGYTF. For the CDR3, the DNA is TGTGCCAGCAGTATACCGGGACAGGGAATGGATGGCTACACCTTC. The chain links TRBV28 to TRBJ1-2; 9 nucleotides match TRBD1. Germline CDR1 reads MDHEN; CDR2 reads SYDVKM. V dropped 5 bases and J dropped 6; count of bases not matched to a gene: 10. The CDR3 consists of 15 residues.